A selection of T cell receptor beta chains follows, all from one sample in a study of cytomegalovirus exposure and HLA in healthy donors. The table came from immunoSEQ multiplex PCR; TCRdb's copy has only in-frame clones and leaves some out. This repertoire includes tens of thousands of clones. Sequenced material: PBMCs. The receptors were gathered from a woman in her thirties or forties in good health and CMV-seronegative. Each CDR3 is given with its conserved first and last residue. Each record gives: V gene, J gene, CDR3 length, CDR3 protein.

V: TRBV9; J: TRBJ2-7; length: 14; CDR3: CASSVGGTDYEQYF
V: TRBV29-1; J: TRBJ2-7; length: 12; CDR3: CSVSTGGYEQYF
V: TRBV6-1; J: TRBJ2-7; length: 11; CDR3: CASSDTNEQYF
V: TRBV7-2; J: TRBJ2-5; length: 18; CDR3: CASSLGTPGLTVTETQYF
V: TRBV19; J: TRBJ2-1; length: 16; CDR3: CASSFPFTGVGNEQFF
V: TRBV5-5; J: TRBJ1-2; length: 16; CDR3: CASSLEATDRVYGYTF
V: TRBV27; J: TRBJ2-7; length: 15; CDR3: CASSLSIEGAYEQYF
V: TRBV9; J: TRBJ2-3; length: 16; CDR3: CASSQPLEGSTDTQYF
V: TRBV7-2; J: TRBJ1-2; length: 13; CDR3: CASSLSISYGYTF
V: TRBV6-1; J: TRBJ2-7; length: 12; CDR3: CASCQYSYEQYF
V: TRBV4-2; J: TRBJ1-1; length: 16; CDR3: CASSQEGGRRNTEAFF
V: TRBV29-1; J: TRBJ2-7; length: 13; CDR3: CSVYNRNIYEQYF
V: TRBV7-2; J: TRBJ1-1; length: 14; CDR3: CASSLAQGNTGAFF
V: TRBV4-3; J: TRBJ1-2; length: 15; CDR3: CASSQQGAANYGYTF
V: TRBV19; J: TRBJ2-5; length: 20; CDR3: CASSTAKPSLRGPLQETQYF
V: TRBV28; J: TRBJ1-2; length: 15; CDR3: CASSSARTGASGYTF
V: TRBV6-5; J: TRBJ1-2; length: 15; CDR3: CASSYSGEGNYGYTF
V: TRBV7-3; J: TRBJ2-7; length: 16; CDR3: CASSSTGTGDLYEQYF
V: TRBV6-5; J: TRBJ1-1; length: 13; CDR3: CASSYTENTEAFF
V: TRBV4-1; J: TRBJ1-2; length: 16; CDR3: CASSQGEIRGDYGYTF
V: TRBV6-6; J: TRBJ2-1; length: 16; CDR3: CASSPGGGDGYNEQFF
V: TRBV4-2; J: TRBJ2-3; length: 19; CDR3: CASSLRNRQREWGTDTQYF
V: TRBV5-1; J: TRBJ2-3; length: 16; CDR3: CASSDGLAGKTDTQYF
V: TRBV5-1; J: TRBJ1-2; length: 14; CDR3: CASSLSGENYGYTF
V: TRBV4-3; J: TRBJ2-7; length: 14; CDR3: CASSQAGGTYEQYF
V: TRBV15; J: TRBJ2-6; length: 17; CDR3: CATSRAIGDSGANVLTF
V: TRBV6-5; J: TRBJ1-2; length: 14; CDR3: CASSYSVAGYGYTF
V: TRBV19; J: TRBJ2-1; length: 15; CDR3: CASSIRESSYNEQFF
V: TRBV4-2; J: TRBJ1-3; length: 17; CDR3: CASSGGQRQSSGNTIYF
V: TRBV6-1; J: TRBJ1-3; length: 16; CDR3: CASSERDRVPGNTIYF
V: TRBV4-1; J: TRBJ2-2; length: 16; CDR3: CASSQPRLTNTGELFF
V: TRBV19; J: TRBJ1-1; length: 14; CDR3: CATALQGKDTEAFF
V: TRBV28; J: TRBJ1-3; length: 16; CDR3: CASSLSTGWIGNTIYF
V: TRBV4-2; J: TRBJ1-5; length: 14; CDR3: CASSQRVYNQPQHF
V: TRBV18; J: TRBJ1-1; length: 14; CDR3: CASSPAPGNTEAFF
V: TRBV27; J: TRBJ2-1; length: 16; CDR3: CASSPPGTGVHNEQFF
V: TRBV5-4; J: TRBJ1-1; length: 15; CDR3: CASSLRPGMNTEAFF
V: TRBV4-3; J: TRBJ2-1; length: 13; CDR3: CASSQGRDLEQFF
V: TRBV6-1; J: TRBJ1-5; length: 19; CDR3: CASSEWTLWGGASNQPQHF
V: TRBV7-2; J: TRBJ2-7; length: 16; CDR3: CASSLRGTGAFYEQYF
V: TRBV19; J: TRBJ2-1; length: 12; CDR3: CASSYPSDEQFF
V: TRBV27; J: TRBJ2-7; length: 11; CDR3: CASSHGYEQYF
V: TRBV19; J: TRBJ1-4; length: 13; CDR3: CATGKATNEKLFF
V: TRBV7-9; J: TRBJ2-3; length: 12; CDR3: CASSLRADTQYF
V: TRBV5-1; J: TRBJ2-1; length: 12; CDR3: CASGLRSNEQFF
V: TRBV6-5; J: TRBJ1-3; length: 14; CDR3: CASSLRGQVDTIYF
V: TRBV30; J: TRBJ1-5; length: 13; CDR3: CAWTGTANQPQHF
V: TRBV27; J: TRBJ1-2; length: 15; CDR3: CASSTNLRGGSGYTF
V: TRBV6-5; J: TRBJ2-2; length: 14; CDR3: CASKWQGVTGELFF